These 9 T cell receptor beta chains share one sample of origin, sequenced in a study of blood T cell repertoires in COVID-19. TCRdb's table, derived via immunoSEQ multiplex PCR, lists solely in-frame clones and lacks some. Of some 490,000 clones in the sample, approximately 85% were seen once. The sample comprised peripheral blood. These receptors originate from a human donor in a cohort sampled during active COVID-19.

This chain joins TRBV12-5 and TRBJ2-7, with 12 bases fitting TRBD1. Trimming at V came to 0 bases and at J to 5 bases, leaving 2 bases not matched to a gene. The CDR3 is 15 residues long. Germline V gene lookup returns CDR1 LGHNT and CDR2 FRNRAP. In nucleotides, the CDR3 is TGTGCTAGTGGTTTGGTGGGACAGGGGGCCCACGAGCAGTACTTC. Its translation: CASGLVGQGAHEQYF.

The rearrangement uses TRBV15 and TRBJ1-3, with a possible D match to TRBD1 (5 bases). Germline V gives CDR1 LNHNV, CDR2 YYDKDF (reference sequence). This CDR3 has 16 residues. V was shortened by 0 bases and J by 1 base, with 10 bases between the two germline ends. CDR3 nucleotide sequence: TGTGCCACCAGCAGAGATAGCGGGGCATCTGGAAACACCATATATTTT. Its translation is CATSRDSGASGNTIYF.

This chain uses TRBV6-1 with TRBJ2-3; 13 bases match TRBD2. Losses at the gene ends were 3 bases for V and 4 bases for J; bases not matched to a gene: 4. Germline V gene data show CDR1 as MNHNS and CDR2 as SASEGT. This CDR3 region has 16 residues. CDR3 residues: CASSDQLAGGPDTQYF. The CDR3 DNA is TGTGCCAGCAGTGACCAACTAGCGGGAGGGCCAGATACGCAGTATTTT.

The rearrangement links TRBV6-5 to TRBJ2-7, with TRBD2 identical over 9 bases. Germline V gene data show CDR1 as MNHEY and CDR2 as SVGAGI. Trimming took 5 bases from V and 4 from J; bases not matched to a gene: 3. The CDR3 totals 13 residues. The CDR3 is CASSLAGLYEQYF. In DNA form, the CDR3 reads TGTGCCAGCAGTCTAGCGGGATTATACGAGCAGTACTTC.

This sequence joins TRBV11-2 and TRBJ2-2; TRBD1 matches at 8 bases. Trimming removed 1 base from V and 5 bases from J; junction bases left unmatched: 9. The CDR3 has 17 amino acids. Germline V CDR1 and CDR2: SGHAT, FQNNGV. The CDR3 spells CASSLAETGVNTGELFF. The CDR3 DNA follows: TGTGCCAGCAGCTTAGCCGAGACAGGGGTCAATACCGGGGAGCTGTTTTTT.

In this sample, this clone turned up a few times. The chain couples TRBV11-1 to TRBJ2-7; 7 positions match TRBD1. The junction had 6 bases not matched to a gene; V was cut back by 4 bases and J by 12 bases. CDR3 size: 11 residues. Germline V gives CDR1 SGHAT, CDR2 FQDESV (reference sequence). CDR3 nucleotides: TGTGCCAGCAGCTCCGGGACAGCACTGTACTTC. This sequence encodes CASSSGTALYF. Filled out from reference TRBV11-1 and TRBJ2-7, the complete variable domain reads EAEVAQSPRYKITEKSQAVAFWCDPISGHATLYWYRQILGQGPELLVQFQDESVVDDSQLPKDRFSAERLKGVDSTLKIQPAELGDSAMYLCASSSGTALYFGPGTRLTVT.

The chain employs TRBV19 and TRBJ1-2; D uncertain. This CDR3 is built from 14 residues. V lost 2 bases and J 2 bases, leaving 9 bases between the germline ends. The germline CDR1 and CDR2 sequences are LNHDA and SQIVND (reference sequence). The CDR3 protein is CASSIWRENYGYTF. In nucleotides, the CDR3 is TGTGCCAGTAGTATATGGAGGGAAAACTATGGCTACACCTTC.

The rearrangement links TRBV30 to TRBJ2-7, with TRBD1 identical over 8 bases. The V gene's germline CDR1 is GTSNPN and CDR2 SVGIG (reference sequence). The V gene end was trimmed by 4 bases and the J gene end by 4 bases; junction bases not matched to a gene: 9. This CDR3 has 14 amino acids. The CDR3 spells CAWTDQGAGYEQYF. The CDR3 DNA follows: TGTGCCTGGACCGATCAGGGGGCGGGATACGAGCAGTACTTC.

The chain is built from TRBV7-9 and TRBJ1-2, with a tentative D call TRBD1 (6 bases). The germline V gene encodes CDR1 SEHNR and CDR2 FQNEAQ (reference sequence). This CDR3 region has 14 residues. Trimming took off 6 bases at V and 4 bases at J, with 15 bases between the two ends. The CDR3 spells CASSLSVGGYGYTF. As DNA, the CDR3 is TGTGCCAGCAGTTTGTCTGTAGGGGGCTATGGCTACACCTTC.